What follows is one T cell receptor (beta chain) and its context. CDR1 and CDR2 (germline): SGHNT, YYREEE (reference sequence). V lost 4 bases and J lost 1; bases outside the gene matches: 8. The CDR3 covers 15 residues. This entry comes from a study of blood T cell repertoires in COVID-19. In the study overall: Researchers got acute and convalescent COVID-19 samples from the United States, Italy and Spain.

Profiling relied on immunoSEQ multiplex PCR, and the TCRdb table lists in-frame clones only, not all of them. The sample consists of 120,000 to 150,000 clones, roughly nine tenths of them appearing once. This TCR came from a human donor in a cohort sampled during active COVID-19. The specimen sequenced was peripheral blood. J is TRBJ2-7 and V is TRBV5-4; the match to TRBD1 covers 7 bases. CDR3 bases: TGTGCCAGCAGCCCCGTGGACAGGTCGTCCTACGAGCAGTACTTC. This gives the protein CASSPVDRSSYEQYF.